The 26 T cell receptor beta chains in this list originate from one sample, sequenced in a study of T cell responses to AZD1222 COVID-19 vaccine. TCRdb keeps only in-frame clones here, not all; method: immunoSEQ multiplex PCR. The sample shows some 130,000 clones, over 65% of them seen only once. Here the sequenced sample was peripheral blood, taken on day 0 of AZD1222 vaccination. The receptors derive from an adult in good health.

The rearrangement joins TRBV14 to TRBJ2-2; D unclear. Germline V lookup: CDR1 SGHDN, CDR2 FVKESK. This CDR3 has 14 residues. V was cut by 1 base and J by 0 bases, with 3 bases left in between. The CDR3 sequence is CASSQGANTGELFF. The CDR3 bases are TGTGCCAGCAGCCAAGGCGCGAACACCGGGGAGCTGTTTTTT.

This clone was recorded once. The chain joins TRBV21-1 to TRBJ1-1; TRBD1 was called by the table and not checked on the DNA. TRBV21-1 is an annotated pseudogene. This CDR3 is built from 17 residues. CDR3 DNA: TGTGCCAGCAGCAAACGACCATCCGGGACAGGGAACACTGAAGCTTTCTTT. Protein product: CASSKRPSGTGNTEAFF.

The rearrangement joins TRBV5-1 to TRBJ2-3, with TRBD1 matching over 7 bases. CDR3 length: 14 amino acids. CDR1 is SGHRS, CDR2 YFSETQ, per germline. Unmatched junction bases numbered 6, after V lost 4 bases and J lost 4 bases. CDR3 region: CASSEQGFADTQYF. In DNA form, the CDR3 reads TGCGCCAGCAGCGAACAGGGGTTTGCAGATACGCAGTATTTT.

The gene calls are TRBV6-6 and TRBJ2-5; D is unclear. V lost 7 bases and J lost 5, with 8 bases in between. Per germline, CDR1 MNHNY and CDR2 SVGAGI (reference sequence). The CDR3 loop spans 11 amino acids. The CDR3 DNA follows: TGTGCCAGCACCGTTGGTGAGACCCAGTACTTC. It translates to CASTVGETQYF.

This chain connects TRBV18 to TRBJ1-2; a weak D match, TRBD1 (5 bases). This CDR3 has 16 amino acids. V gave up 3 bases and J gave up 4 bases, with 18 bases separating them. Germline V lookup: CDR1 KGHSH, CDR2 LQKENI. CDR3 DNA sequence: TGTGCCAGCTCACCGATCAGACAGCCAAACACCTATGGCTACACCTTC. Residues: CASSPIRQPNTYGYTF.

This CDR3 is CASSPAGQNYGYTF. CDR3 nucleotides: TGTGCCAGCTCACCAGCGGGACAGAACTATGGCTACACCTTC. The chain employs TRBV18 and TRBJ1-2; TRBD1 matches 7 bases. The CDR3 is made up of 14 amino acids. Germline V CDR1 and CDR2: KGHSH, LQKENI. Unmatched junction bases numbered 2, after V lost 2 bases and J lost 2 bases.

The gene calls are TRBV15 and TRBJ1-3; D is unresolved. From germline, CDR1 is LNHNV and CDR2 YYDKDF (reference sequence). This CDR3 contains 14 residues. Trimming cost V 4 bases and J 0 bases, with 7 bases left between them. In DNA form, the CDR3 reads TGTGCCACCAGCAAGGAAATCTCTGGAAACACCATATATTTT. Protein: CATSKEISGNTIYF.

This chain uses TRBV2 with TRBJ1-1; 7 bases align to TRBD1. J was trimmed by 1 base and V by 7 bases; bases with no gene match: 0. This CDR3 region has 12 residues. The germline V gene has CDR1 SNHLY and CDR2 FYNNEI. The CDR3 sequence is CASNRGNTEAFF. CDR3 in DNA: TGTGCCAGCAACAGGGGGAACACTGAAGCTTTCTTT.

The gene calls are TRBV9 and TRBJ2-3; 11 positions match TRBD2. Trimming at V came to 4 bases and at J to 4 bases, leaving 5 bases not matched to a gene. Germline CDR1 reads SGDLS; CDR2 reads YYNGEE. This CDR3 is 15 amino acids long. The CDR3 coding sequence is TGTGCCAGCAGCCCTTTAGCGGGGGGGCCAGATACGCAGTATTTT. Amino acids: CASSPLAGGPDTQYF.

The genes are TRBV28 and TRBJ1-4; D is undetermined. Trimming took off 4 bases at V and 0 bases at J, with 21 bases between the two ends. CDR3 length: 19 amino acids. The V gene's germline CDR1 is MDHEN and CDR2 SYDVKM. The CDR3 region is CASSSPPRGTPTTNEKLFF. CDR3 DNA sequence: TGTGCCAGCAGTTCCCCCCCTCGGGGTACCCCCACAACTAATGAAAAACTGTTTTTT.

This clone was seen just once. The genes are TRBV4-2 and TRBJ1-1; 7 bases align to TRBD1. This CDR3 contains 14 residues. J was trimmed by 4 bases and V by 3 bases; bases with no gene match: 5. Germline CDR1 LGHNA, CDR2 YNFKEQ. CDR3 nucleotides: TGTGCCAGCAGCCAGTCGGGACAGATCACTGAAGCTTTCTTT. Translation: CASSQSGQITEAFF.

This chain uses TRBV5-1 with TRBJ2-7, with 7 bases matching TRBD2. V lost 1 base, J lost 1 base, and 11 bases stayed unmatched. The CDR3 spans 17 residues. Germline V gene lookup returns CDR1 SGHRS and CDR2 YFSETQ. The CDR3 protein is CASSLWGRGVGSYEQYF. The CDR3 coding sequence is TGCGCCAGCAGCTTGTGGGGGAGGGGAGTGGGGTCCTACGAGCAGTACTTC.

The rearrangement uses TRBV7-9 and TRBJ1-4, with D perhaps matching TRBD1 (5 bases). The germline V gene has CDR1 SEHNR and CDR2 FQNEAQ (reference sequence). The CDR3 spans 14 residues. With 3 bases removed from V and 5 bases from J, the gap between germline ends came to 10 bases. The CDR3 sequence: CASSFGGINEKLFF. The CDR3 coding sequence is TGTGCCAGCAGCTTTGGGGGGATCAATGAAAAACTGTTTTTT. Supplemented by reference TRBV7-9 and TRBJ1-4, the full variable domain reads DTGVSQNPRHKITKRGQNVTFRCDPISEHNRLYWYRQTLGQGPEFLTYFQNEAQLEKSRLLSDRFSAERPKGSFSTLEIQRTEQGDSAMYLCASSFGGINEKLFFGSGTQLSVL.

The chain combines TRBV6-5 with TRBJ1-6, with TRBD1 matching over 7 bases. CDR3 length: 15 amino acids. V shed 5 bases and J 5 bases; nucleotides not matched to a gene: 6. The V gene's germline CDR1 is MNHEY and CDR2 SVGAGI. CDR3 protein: CASSQGTVNNSPLHF. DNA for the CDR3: TGTGCCAGCAGTCAGGGGACAGTTAATAATTCACCCCTCCACTTT.

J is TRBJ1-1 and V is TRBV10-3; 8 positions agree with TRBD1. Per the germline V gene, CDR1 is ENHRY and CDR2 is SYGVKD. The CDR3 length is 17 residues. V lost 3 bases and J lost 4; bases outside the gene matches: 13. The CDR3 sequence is CAISDPGQVSSGTEAFF. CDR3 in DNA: TGTGCCATCAGTGACCCGGGACAGGTGTCGTCGGGCACTGAAGCTTTCTTT.

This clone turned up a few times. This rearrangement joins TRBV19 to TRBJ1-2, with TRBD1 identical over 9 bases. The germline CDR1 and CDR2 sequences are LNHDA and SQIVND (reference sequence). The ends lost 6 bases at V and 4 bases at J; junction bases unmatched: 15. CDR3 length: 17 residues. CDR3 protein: CASSLTSGQGKGYGYTF. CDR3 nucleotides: TGTGCCAGTAGCCTAACGTCGGGACAGGGAAAGGGCTATGGCTACACCTTC.

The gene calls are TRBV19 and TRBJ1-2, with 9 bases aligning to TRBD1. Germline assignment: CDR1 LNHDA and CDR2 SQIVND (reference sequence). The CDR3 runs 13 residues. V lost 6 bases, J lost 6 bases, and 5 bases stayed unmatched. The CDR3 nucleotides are TGTGCCAGTAGAGGGACAGGGCTAGATGGCTACACCTTC. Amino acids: CASRGTGLDGYTF.

The CDR3 region is CASSFDSGSNQPQHF. The CDR3 DNA reads as TGCGCCAGCAGCTTTGACAGTGGAAGCAATCAGCCCCAGCATTTT. This chain connects TRBV5-1 to TRBJ1-5; tentative D call: TRBD1 (5 bases). CDR3 size: 15 residues. Germline V gene lookup returns CDR1 SGHRS and CDR2 YFSETQ. The germline V and J ends were trimmed by 2 bases and 1 base, with 10 bases remaining between them.

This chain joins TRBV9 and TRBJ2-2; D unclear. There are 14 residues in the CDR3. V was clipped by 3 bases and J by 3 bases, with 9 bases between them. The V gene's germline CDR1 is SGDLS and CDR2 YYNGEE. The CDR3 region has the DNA TGTGCCAGCAGCGACAGCCCCGACACCGGGGAGCTGTTTTTT. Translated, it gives CASSDSPDTGELFF.

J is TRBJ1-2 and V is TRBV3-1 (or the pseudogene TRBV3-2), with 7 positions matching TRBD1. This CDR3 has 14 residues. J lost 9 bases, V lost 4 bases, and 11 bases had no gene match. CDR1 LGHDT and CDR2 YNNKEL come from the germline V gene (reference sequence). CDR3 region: CASSPNRDSTRYTF. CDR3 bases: TGTGCCAGCAGCCCTAACCGGGACAGTACGCGCTACACCTTC.

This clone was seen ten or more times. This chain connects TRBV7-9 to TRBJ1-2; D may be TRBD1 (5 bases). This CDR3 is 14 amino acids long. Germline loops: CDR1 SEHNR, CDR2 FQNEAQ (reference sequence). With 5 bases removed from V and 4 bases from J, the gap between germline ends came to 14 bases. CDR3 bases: TGTGCCAGCAGCCCACAGGAATTTTTCTATGGCTACACCTTC. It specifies CASSPQEFFYGYTF.

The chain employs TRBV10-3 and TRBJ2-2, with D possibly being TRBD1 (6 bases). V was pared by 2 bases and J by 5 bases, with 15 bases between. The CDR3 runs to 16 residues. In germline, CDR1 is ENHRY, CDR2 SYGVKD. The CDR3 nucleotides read TGTGCCATCAGTGAGGAGAGGCAGGGGATAACCGGGGAGCTGTTTTTT. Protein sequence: CAISEERQGITGELFF.

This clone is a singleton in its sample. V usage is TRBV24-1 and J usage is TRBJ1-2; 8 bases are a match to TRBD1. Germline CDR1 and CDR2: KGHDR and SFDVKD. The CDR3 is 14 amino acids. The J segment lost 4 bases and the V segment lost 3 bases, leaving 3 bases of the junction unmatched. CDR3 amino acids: CATSDTGQAYGYTF. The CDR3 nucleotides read TGTGCCACCAGTGATACGGGACAGGCCTATGGCTACACCTTC.

CDR3 nucleotides: TGTGCCTGGAAGGACCCGGCTGGGTATTCACCCCTCCACTTT. It specifies CAWKDPAGYSPLHF. This chain joins TRBV30 and TRBJ1-6; D remains ambiguous. CDR3 size: 14 residues. In germline, CDR1 is GTSNPN, CDR2 SVGIG (reference sequence). Trimming stripped 4 bases from V and 8 bases from J, with 15 bases between.

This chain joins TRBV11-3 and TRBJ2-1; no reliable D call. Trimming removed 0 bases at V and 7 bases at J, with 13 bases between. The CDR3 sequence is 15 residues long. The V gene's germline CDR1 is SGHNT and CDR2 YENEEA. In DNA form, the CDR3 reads TGTGCCAGCAGCTTAGAGGCAGGAAGGGCAAATGAGCAGTTCTTC. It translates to CASSLEAGRANEQFF. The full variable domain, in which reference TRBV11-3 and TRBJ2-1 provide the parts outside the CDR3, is EAGVVQSPRYKIIEKKQPVAFWCNPISGHNTLYWYLQNLGQGPELLIRYENEEAVDDSQLPKDRFSAERLKGVDSTLKIQPAELGDSAVYLCASSLEAGRANEQFFGPGTRLTVL.

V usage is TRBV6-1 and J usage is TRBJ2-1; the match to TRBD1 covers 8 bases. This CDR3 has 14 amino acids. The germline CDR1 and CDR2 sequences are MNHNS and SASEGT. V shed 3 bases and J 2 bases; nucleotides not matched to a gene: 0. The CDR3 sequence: CASSETGAYNEQFF. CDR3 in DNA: TGTGCCAGCAGTGAGACAGGGGCCTACAATGAGCAGTTCTTC.